This T cell receptor beta chain derives from a study of graft-versus-host responses after intestinal transplantation. Study-wide background: Grafts that recipients had were multivisceral, liver-intestinal, or isolated intestinal transplants. The whole recipient group had anti-thymocyte globulin induction followed by tacrolimus and steroids for two to three years.

The V gene's germline CDR1 is GTSNPN and CDR2 SVGIG (reference sequence). V dropped 2 bases and J dropped 8 bases, with 15 bases sitting between them. This CDR3 is built from 13 residues. Once graft tissue had been processed, intraepithelial and lamina propria lymphocytes were released. Only in-frame clones appear in the TCRdb table, and some are missing; sequencing was by immunoSEQ multiplex PCR. The data show about 6,400 clones, roughly 80% seen once. The J gene is TRBJ1-2, the V gene TRBV30; D perhaps matches TRBD1 (6 bases). The TCR originated in a human patient who received an intestinal transplant, so some T cells may come from the graft donor. Specimen: ileum tissue, collected 300 to 310 days after intestinal transplant. The CDR3 DNA reads TGTGCCTGGAGTCCCGGGACAAACGGCGGCTACACCTTC. Translating gives CAWSPGTNGGYTF.